The following is a T cell receptor beta chain sequence with its context. This entry comes from a study of shared clonotypes between healthy human individuals. Cells designated naive CD8 were CD45RO-negative and were positively selected for CCR7, with terminally differentiated effector memory CD45RA+ cells excluded. TCRdb's copy holds only in-frame clones and misses some; the assay was immunoSEQ multiplex PCR. The sample holds 1.5 million to 2.5 million clones, approximately 94% seen once. This TCR was sampled from a man younger than 30 in good health. Input material: naive CD8+ T cells sorted from blood.

CDR3 protein: CASSSYSDYNEQFF. In DNA, the CDR3 is TGTGCCAGCAGCTCTTACAGTGATTACAATGAGCAGTTCTTC. This rearrangement joins TRBV5-6 to TRBJ2-1; the D is unclear. The germline gives CDR1 SGHDT, CDR2 YYEEEE. V lost 3 bases to trimming and J lost 4 bases, with 11 bases between them. The CDR3 runs to 14 residues.